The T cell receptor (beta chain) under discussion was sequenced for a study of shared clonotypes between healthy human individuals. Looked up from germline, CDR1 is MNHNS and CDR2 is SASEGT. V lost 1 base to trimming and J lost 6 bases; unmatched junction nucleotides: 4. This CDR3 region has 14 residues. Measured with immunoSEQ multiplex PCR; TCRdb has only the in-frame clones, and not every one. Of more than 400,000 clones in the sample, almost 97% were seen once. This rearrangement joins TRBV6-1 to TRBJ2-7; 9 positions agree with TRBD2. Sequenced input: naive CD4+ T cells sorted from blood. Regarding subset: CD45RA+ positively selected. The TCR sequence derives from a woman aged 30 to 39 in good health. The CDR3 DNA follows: TGTGCCAGCAGTGAAGGGGTAGCGGGAGCCGAGCAGTACTTC. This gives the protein CASSEGVAGAEQYF.